This is a list of T cell receptor beta chains from one sample in a study of CD8+ T cells in alopecia areata. Assay: immunoSEQ multiplex PCR; the TCRdb copy retains only in-frame clones and omits some. The table shows 100,000 to 150,000 clones, with 61% occurring only once. The sample was CD4+ T cells sorted from blood, taken at week 4, from a patient treated with tofacitinib. The source is a human donor with alopecia areata. CDR3s include the opening cysteine and the closing phenylalanine or tryptophan. Fields, in order: CDR3 protein, CDR3 DNA, clone size, D gene, V gene, J gene. The D gene is left open where the match is weak. A row's size may be missing; if present it is once, few, many or a size class.

CDR3 protein: CATKGLAGGRLDEQYF
CDR3 DNA: TGTGCCACCAAAGGACTAGCGGGAGGGAGGCTCGACGAGCAGTACTTC
clone size: NA
D gene: TRBD2
V gene: TRBV28
J gene: TRBJ2-7

CDR3 protein: CASSWVAGGSQETQYF
CDR3 DNA: TGTGCCAGCAGCTGGGTAGCGGGGGGCTCCCAAGAGACCCAGTACTTC
clone size: few
D gene: TRBD2
V gene: TRBV7-2
J gene: TRBJ2-5

CDR3 protein: CASSLWGGKPQHF
CDR3 DNA: TGTGCCAGCAGTTTATGGGGTGGTAAGCCCCAGCATTTT
clone size: NA
D gene: NA
V gene: TRBV27
J gene: TRBJ1-5

CDR3 protein: CASSLGLGQMNTEAFF
CDR3 DNA: TGTGCCAGCAGCTTAGGCCTAGGGCAGATGAACACTGAAGCTTTCTTT
clone size: NA
D gene: NA
V gene: TRBV7-8
J gene: TRBJ1-1

CDR3 protein: CASLSLNTGELFF
CDR3 DNA: TGTGCCAGCCTTTCCCTGAACACCGGGGAGCTGTTTTTT
clone size: NA
D gene: NA
V gene: TRBV2
J gene: TRBJ2-2

CDR3 protein: CSVVSQPDQPQHF
CDR3 DNA: TGCAGCGTTGTGAGCCAGCCGGATCAGCCCCAGCATTTT
clone size: NA
D gene: NA
V gene: TRBV29-1
J gene: TRBJ1-5

CDR3 protein: CSVESGTGTYEQYF
CDR3 DNA: TGCAGCGTTGAGTCCGGGACAGGGACCTACGAGCAGTACTTC
clone size: NA
D gene: TRBD1
V gene: TRBV29-1
J gene: TRBJ2-7

CDR3 protein: CAWSGKSNQPQHF
CDR3 DNA: TGTGCCTGGAGTGGTAAAAGCAATCAGCCCCAGCATTTT
clone size: NA
D gene: NA
V gene: TRBV30
J gene: TRBJ1-5

CDR3 protein: CASSAAGTGGPLNTEAFF
CDR3 DNA: TGTGCCAGCAGCGCAGCCGGGACAGGGGGTCCTCTGAACACTGAAGCTTTCTTT
clone size: NA
D gene: TRBD1
V gene: TRBV4-2
J gene: TRBJ1-1

CDR3 protein: CASSPGLDKETQYF
CDR3 DNA: TGTGCCAGCAGCCCCGGACTAGACAAAGAGACCCAGTACTTC
clone size: NA
D gene: TRBD2
V gene: TRBV9
J gene: TRBJ2-5

CDR3 protein: CAWSVGTLVQDTEAFF
CDR3 DNA: TGTGCCTGGAGTGTGGGGACCCTAGTACAGGACACTGAAGCTTTCTTT
clone size: NA
D gene: NA
V gene: TRBV30
J gene: TRBJ1-1

CDR3 protein: CASLRTGRANYGYTF
CDR3 DNA: TGTGCCAGCCTCCGGACAGGGCGAGCTAACTATGGCTACACCTTC
clone size: NA
D gene: TRBD1
V gene: TRBV6-5
J gene: TRBJ1-2

CDR3 protein: CSTRTGDEAFF
CDR3 DNA: TGCAGCACCCGGACAGGGGATGAAGCTTTCTTT
clone size: NA
D gene: TRBD1
V gene: TRBV29-1
J gene: TRBJ1-1

CDR3 protein: CASSQDYWGGREQFF
CDR3 DNA: TGCGCCAGCAGCCAAGATTATTGGGGGGGGCGTGAGCAGTTCTTC
clone size: NA
D gene: NA
V gene: TRBV4-3
J gene: TRBJ2-1

CDR3 protein: CAWSVGDTQYF
CDR3 DNA: TGTGCCTGGAGTGTAGGTGATACGCAGTATTTT
clone size: NA
D gene: NA
V gene: TRBV30
J gene: TRBJ2-3

CDR3 protein: CSALVPPLYNEQFF
CDR3 DNA: TGCAGCGCTCTAGTACCCCCCCTCTACAATGAGCAGTTCTTC
clone size: few
D gene: NA
V gene: TRBV29-1
J gene: TRBJ2-1

CDR3 protein: CASSLEGFSNQPQHF
CDR3 DNA: TGTGCCAGCAGTTTAGAGGGTTTTAGCAATCAGCCCCAGCATTTT
clone size: once
D gene: NA
V gene: TRBV27
J gene: TRBJ1-5

CDR3 protein: CASSPGTGRYGYTF
CDR3 DNA: TGTGCCAGCTCACCCGGGACAGGGAGGTATGGCTACACCTTC
clone size: NA
D gene: TRBD1
V gene: TRBV18
J gene: TRBJ1-2

CDR3 protein: CASSYHRGEQYF
CDR3 DNA: TGTGCCAGCAGCTATCACAGGGGCGAGCAGTACTTC
clone size: few
D gene: TRBD1
V gene: TRBV13
J gene: TRBJ2-7

CDR3 protein: CSVEGPAGAAQYF
CDR3 DNA: TGCAGCGTTGAAGGTCCGGCCGGGGCGGCCCAGTACTTC
clone size: NA
D gene: NA
V gene: TRBV29-1
J gene: TRBJ2-5

CDR3 protein: CSANRETQYF
CDR3 DNA: TGCAGTGCCAACCGGGAGACCCAGTACTTC
clone size: NA
D gene: NA
V gene: TRBV20-1
J gene: TRBJ2-5

CDR3 protein: CASSYIRGRPDTQYF
CDR3 DNA: TGTGCCAGCAGTTACATAAGGGGGCGACCGGATACGCAGTATTTT
clone size: once
D gene: TRBD1
V gene: TRBV6-5
J gene: TRBJ2-3

CDR3 protein: CASSLAGGPYEQYF
CDR3 DNA: TGTGCCAGCAGCTTAGCGGGGGGGCCCTACGAGCAGTACTTC
clone size: NA
D gene: NA
V gene: TRBV7-2
J gene: TRBJ2-7

CDR3 protein: CASTRGYGYTF
CDR3 DNA: TGTGCCAGCACTCGGGGATATGGCTACACCTTC
clone size: NA
D gene: NA
V gene: TRBV6-5
J gene: TRBJ1-2